What follows are 5 T cell receptor beta chains derived from one specimen sequenced in a study of T cell repertoires in cytomegalovirus infection. TCRdb recomputed calls from the reads with MiXCR, one row per CDR3 protein. The sample shows hundreds of thousands of distinct CDR3 sequences, 35% to 45% of them seen only once. The sample taken for sequencing was PBMCs. The receptors come from a human donor in good health (CMV status not recorded). Some clones in this sample may be carry-over from other donors' samples.

This clonotype occurred a few times. The chain joins TRBV27 to TRBJ1-5, with D uncertain. Germline assignment: CDR1 MNHEY and CDR2 SMNVEV (reference sequence). The CDR3 length is 16 residues. With 2 bases removed from V and 0 bases from J, the gap between germline ends came to 11 bases. The CDR3 coding sequence is TGTGCCAGCAGTTTACGCCCTAGAAATAGCAATCAGCCCCAGCATTTT. Translation: CASSLRPRNSNQPQHF.

This clonotype was recorded at least ten times. The chain links TRBV7-9 to TRBJ1-4; 7 bases map to TRBD1. Germline V CDR1 and CDR2: SEHNR, FQNEAQ (reference sequence). The CDR3 consists of 15 residues. J gave up 6 bases and V 3 bases, and 7 bases lay outside the gene matches. CDR3 nucleotides: TGTGCCAGCAGCTTCGCCGACAGGGCTTATGAAAAACTGTTTTTT. Its protein product is CASSFADRAYEKLFF.

The chain combines TRBV27 with TRBJ1-1; D perhaps matches TRBD1 (6 bases). This CDR3 has 16 amino acids. Germline assignment: CDR1 MNHEY and CDR2 SMNVEV (reference sequence). The V and J ends lost 6 bases and 4 bases respectively, with 21 bases between them. The CDR3 sequence is CASRRDNLRFGTEAFF. In DNA, the CDR3 is TGTGCCAGCAGGCGGGACAACCTACGGTTCGGCACTGAAGCTTTCTTT.

This clonotype has a handful of counts. The chain uses TRBV6-1 and TRBJ2-2; TRBD2 is a possible D gene (5 bases). CDR1 and CDR2 (germline): MNHNS, SASEGT. This CDR3 is 14 amino acids long. The germline V and J ends were trimmed by 7 bases and 2 bases, with 11 bases remaining between them. The CDR3 sequence is CASKGSINTGELFF. The CDR3 nucleotides are TGTGCCAGCAAAGGGAGCATAAACACCGGGGAGCTGTTTTTT.

There are a few counts of this clonotype. This chain joins TRBV28 and TRBJ2-5; D might be TRBD2 (6 bases). Germline CDR1 reads MDHEN; CDR2 reads SYDVKM. This CDR3 has 13 residues. Trimming took 5 bases from V and 5 from J, leaving 12 bases between them. CDR3 bases: TGTGCCAGCAGTATGGCCGGAGGGGAGACCCAGTACTTC. Amino acid sequence: CASSMAGGETQYF.